Shown below are 12 T cell receptor beta chains from a single sample sequenced in a study of spatial heterogeneity in lung cancer. Study-level points and caveats: Intratumoral expanded alpha and beta TCR counts were found to track tumor mutation counts.

TCRdb independently ran MiXCR on the 5' RACE reads; one entry per CDR3 protein. The sample contains more than 2,500 distinct CDR3 sequences, under 3.5% of which appear only once. The antigens for these receptors are not known. Time point: sample taken at primary tumor resection. Material: lung tumor tissue, obtained at surgery. The origin of the receptors is a male donor with early-stage non-small cell lung cancer.

Relative to its sample, this clonotype is medium-sized. The rearrangement joins TRBV5-4 to TRBJ2-5, with 8 bases that match TRBD2. The CDR3 consists of 15 residues. Germline trimming cut 0 bases from V and 2 bases from J; bases unmatched to any gene: 3. Germline V lookup: CDR1 SGHNT, CDR2 YYREEE (reference sequence). CDR3: CASSLETSVQETQYF. The CDR3 nucleotides read TGTGCCAGCAGCTTGGAGACTAGCGTACAAGAGACCCAGTACTTC.

This clonotype ranks as medium-sized. The V and J genes are TRBV3-1 and TRBJ1-1, with D perhaps matching TRBD1 (5 bases). CDR3 size: 14 residues. The germline V gene encodes CDR1 LGHDT and CDR2 YNNKEL (reference sequence). V lost 1 base and J 3 bases, leaving 9 bases between the germline ends. In DNA form, the CDR3 reads TGTGCCAGCAGCCAAGGGGGGGGATACACTGAAGCTTTCTTT. It is translated as CASSQGGGYTEAFF.

In the case of this clonotype: No conserved phenylalanine or tryptophan is present at the end of the CDR3, so a read error is the likely explanation. The chain is built from TRBV4-3 and TRBJ2-7; D possibly corresponds to TRBD2 (6 bases). This CDR3 is 14 amino acids long. CDR1 and CDR2 from the germline V gene are LGHNA and YSLEER. V was trimmed by 1 base and J by 5 bases, leaving 12 bases between them. As DNA, the CDR3 is TGCGCCAGCAGCCAAGGGTTGGCGGGGCACGAGCAGTACTCC. Residues: CASSQGLAGHEQYS.

In its sample, this clonotype ranks as medium-sized (0.01 to 0.1%). This chain joins TRBV12-3 or TRBV12-4 and TRBJ2-7; 8 bases line up with TRBD1. J lost 1 base, V lost 5 bases, and 4 bases had no gene match. The CDR3 has 14 amino acids. CDR3 nucleotides: TGTGCCAGCAGTATGACAGGGGAATCCTACGAGCAGTACTTC. This gives the protein CASSMTGESYEQYF.

Sample share makes this clonotype medium-sized. The chain is built from TRBV7-9 and TRBJ2-2, with 8 bases that match TRBD1. V dropped 1 base and J dropped 3; count of bases not matched to a gene: 1. The CDR3 loop spans 15 amino acids. Germline CDR1 and CDR2: SEHNR and FQNEAQ (reference sequence). This CDR3 is CASSLGGQDTGELFF. Written as DNA, the CDR3 is TGTGCCAGCAGCTTAGGGGGACAGGACACCGGGGAGCTGTTTTTT.

The sample holds many counts of this clonotype. The chain links TRBV10-2 to TRBJ1-3; no clear D gene. This CDR3 spans 13 amino acids. The V gene's germline CDR1 is WSHSY and CDR2 SAAADI. Trimming cost V 3 bases and J 4 bases, with 7 bases left between them. CDR3 region: CASSEIGGNTIYF. CDR3 sequence (DNA): TGCGCCAGCAGTGAAATAGGAGGAAACACCATATATTTT.

This clonotype is labeled as medium-sized. The rearrangement joins TRBV6-1 to TRBJ2-7; TRBD2 aligns across 9 bases. The junction had 6 bases not matched to a gene; V was cut back by 10 bases and J by 11 bases. CDR1 is MNHNS, CDR2 SASEGT, per germline. This CDR3 is 10 amino acids long. The CDR3 reads CAIGPSGEYV. The DNA for the CDR3 is TGTGCCATAGGTCCTAGCGGGGAGTACGTC.

The genes are TRBV7-2 and TRBJ2-5; D tentatively reads TRBD1 or TRBD2 (5 bases each). In germline, CDR1 is SGHTA, CDR2 FQGNSA. The CDR3 sequence is 13 residues long. Between the trimmed V and J ends, which lost 5 bases and 1 base, there was a span of 8 bases. CDR3 loop: CASSPGPQETQYF. DNA of the CDR3: TGTGCCAGCAGCCCGGGGCCCCAAGAGACCCAGTACTTC.

This chain links TRBV6-6 with TRBJ2-7; D is uncertain. V lost 3 bases, J lost 2 bases, and 11 bases lay in between. The CDR3 loop spans 14 amino acids. Germline V gene data show CDR1 as MNHNY and CDR2 as SVGAGI (reference sequence). The DNA for the CDR3 is TGTGCCAGCAGTTATGCGACATCTGCCTACGAGCAGTACTTC. Translated: CASSYATSAYEQYF.

Relative to its sample, this clonotype is medium-sized. CDR3 loop: CASSFNGDRQETQYF. The CDR3 bases are TGTGCCAGCAGCTTTAACGGGGACAGACAAGAGACCCAGTACTTC. V gene TRBV7-2 combines with J gene TRBJ2-5, with 7 bases aligning to TRBD1. The J segment lost 2 bases and the V segment lost 3 bases, leaving 6 bases of the junction unmatched. Germline V gene data show CDR1 as SGHTA and CDR2 as FQGNSA. The CDR3 length is 15 residues.

This clonotype is categorized as medium-sized. The chain employs TRBV20-1 and TRBJ2-7, with 8 bases matching TRBD1. With 2 bases clipped from V and 3 bases from J, the junction kept 6 bases outside the gene matches. Germline values: CDR1 DFQATT, CDR2 SNEGSKA (reference sequence). The CDR3 covers 14 residues. The CDR3 is CSARPWTGYYEQYF. CDR3 in DNA: TGCAGTGCTAGACCCTGGACAGGGTACTACGAGCAGTACTTC.

This clonotype is classed as medium-sized. This sequence joins TRBV5-6 and TRBJ1-1, with 7 bases identical to TRBD1. The J segment lost 0 bases and the V segment lost 6 bases, leaving 8 bases of the junction unmatched. CDR1 and CDR2 (germline): SGHDT, YYEEEE. The CDR3 is 15 amino acids. CDR3 sequence: CASKVQGSMNTEAFF. The CDR3 DNA is TGTGCCAGCAAGGTACAGGGGTCTATGAACACTGAAGCTTTCTTT.